This entry features one T cell receptor (beta chain) sequence. Its antigen is unknown. This specimen belongs to a study of T cells expressing NK-cell markers. The overall study: Serological testing identified most of the eight sequenced donors as HCMV-seropositive and one as seronegative.

From germline, CDR1 is SEHNR and CDR2 FQNEAQ (reference sequence). The CDR3 consists of 15 residues. TCRdb reprocessed the 5' RACE reads, keeping one entry per CDR3 protein, no DNA. The table gives about 180,000 distinct CDR3 sequences; the top ten clones make up 20% to 25% of it. Broader study findings: The CD3+CD56-NKG2C+ fraction of a few donors was likewise dominated by these clonotypes.

Input material: blood T cells: a sorted CD56 or NKG2C T cell subset, CD4+ or CD8+ T cells, or bulk PBMC T cells (not recorded which). This chain connects TRBV7-9 to TRBJ2-3; TCRdb lists TRBD1, though no DNA is available to test this call. The source of this sequence is a man aged 18-69 years in good health. CDR3 amino acids: CASSPQGNLADTQYF.